The next 29 T cell receptor beta chains were all read from a single sample in a study of T cells in Graves' hyperthyroidism and ophthalmopathy. From RNA transcripts, TCR beta CDR3 regions were amplified. HTBI primers drove first-round RT-PCR of the TCR CDR3. TCRdb re-called the multiplex PCR reads with MiXCR, one entry per CDR3 protein. The sample includes around 690,000 distinct CDR3 sequences, less than 25% of them seen just once. The sample consisted of blood. These TCRs come from a young man with Graves' ophthalmopathy.

This clonotype was detected only once. The gene calls are TRBV20-1 and TRBJ2-3; D not certain. The V gene lost 3 bases and the J gene lost 4 bases, with 8 bases spanning the gap. The V gene's germline CDR1 is DFQATT and CDR2 SNEGSKA (reference sequence). The CDR3 is 12 residues long. CDR3 loop: CSARATADTQYF. The CDR3 DNA is TGCAGTGCTAGGGCGACTGCAGATACGCAGTATTTT.

This clonotype was detected only a few times. The chain is built from TRBV7-2 and TRBJ2-3; D is unclear. This CDR3 is built from 12 residues. The V and J ends lost 5 bases and 5 bases respectively, with 8 bases between them. CDR1 SGHTA and CDR2 FQGNSA come from the germline V gene. CDR3 amino acids: CASSPLIDTQYF. Here the CDR3 DNA reads TGTGCCAGCAGCCCCTTGATAGATACGCAGTATTTT.

This clonotype appeared many times. The chain recombines TRBV11-2 with TRBJ2-3, with 10 bases lining up with TRBD2. This CDR3 is 16 amino acids long. The V gene end was trimmed by 3 bases and the J gene end by 4 bases; junction bases not matched to a gene: 7. The V gene's germline CDR1 is SGHAT and CDR2 FQNNGV. Written as DNA, the CDR3 is TGTGCCAGCAGCTTTTCGGGACTAGCGAGGGCAGATACGCAGTATTTT. Encoded protein: CASSFSGLARADTQYF. Together with reference TRBV11-2 and TRBJ2-3, the CDR3 gives the full variable domain: EAGVAQSPRYKIIEKRQSVAFWCNPISGHATLYWYQQILGQGPKLLIQFQNNGVVDDSQLPKDRFSAERLKGVDSTLKIQPAKLEDSAVYLCASSFSGLARADTQYFGPGTRLTVL.

The V gene is TRBV20-1, the J gene TRBJ1-2, with no clear D. Trimming shortened V by 3 bases and J by 6 bases, and 14 bases separated the two germline ends. The CDR3 consists of 13 residues. CDR1 and CDR2 (germline): DFQATT, SNEGSKA (reference sequence). CDR3 protein: CSARDVAGDGYTF. CDR3 nucleotides: TGCAGTGCTAGGGATGTTGCCGGGGATGGCTACACCTTC.

This clonotype occurred many times. The chain couples TRBV14 to TRBJ2-1; 13 bases are shared with TRBD2. The germline V gene encodes CDR1 SGHDN and CDR2 FVKESK. The length of the CDR3 is 18 residues. V trimming: 0 bases; J trimming: 7 bases; junction bases outside the gene matches: 9. The CDR3 sequence: CASSQDRGLAGIANEQFF. The DNA of the CDR3 is TGTGCCAGCAGCCAAGATAGGGGACTAGCGGGAATAGCGAATGAGCAGTTCTTC.

This clonotype was picked up a small number of times. CDR3 DNA: TGTGCCAGCAGCCACGGACTAGCGGGGTCCTACGAGCAGTACTTC. This encodes CASSHGLAGSYEQYF. The rearrangement joins TRBV3-1 to TRBJ2-7, with TRBD2 identical over 12 bases. Germline values: CDR1 LGHDT, CDR2 YNNKEL (reference sequence). Germline trimming cut 3 bases from V and 1 base from J; bases unmatched to any gene: 1. This CDR3 spans 15 amino acids.

This clonotype was detected many times. The chain joins TRBV11-2 to TRBJ1-2; no definite D call. CDR1 is SGHAT and CDR2 is FQNNGV in the germline V gene. The V end lost 0 bases, the J end lost 2 bases, and 7 bases lay between the germline ends. This CDR3 spans 14 amino acids. The CDR3 loop reads CASSLDGGNYGYTF. In DNA, the CDR3 is TGTGCCAGCAGCTTAGATGGCGGGAACTATGGCTACACCTTC.

As to this clonotype: The junction differs from germline at one of its ends, possibly a read error. The chain links TRBV7-2 to TRBJ2-5; D gene uncertain. The germline V gene encodes CDR1 SGHTA and CDR2 FQGNSA. This CDR3 comprises 14 residues. CDR3 DNA sequence: TGTGCCAGCAGCTTTGACGGTATCCAAGAGACCCAGTGCTTC. Protein: CASSFDGIQETQCF.

The gene calls are TRBV9 and TRBJ2-1, with unresolved D. This CDR3 contains 15 residues. Trimming cost V 0 bases and J 6 bases, with 13 bases left between them. Germline V gene data show CDR1 as SGDLS and CDR2 as YYNGEE. In nucleotides, the CDR3 is TGTGCCAGCAGCGTAGGGGTCGAGTTAGGCAATGAGCAGTTCTTC. It encodes CASSVGVELGNEQFF.

This clonotype was seen repeatedly, ten times or more. J is TRBJ2-3 and V is TRBV27; D not resolved. Trimming removed 4 bases at V and 1 base at J, with 9 bases between. This CDR3 is built from 14 residues. Germline CDR1 is MNHEY and CDR2 is SMNVEV (reference sequence). The CDR3 is CASSSRPGTDTQYF. DNA of the CDR3: TGTGCCAGCAGTTCTAGGCCGGGCACAGATACGCAGTATTTT.

This clonotype was counted a few times. This chain links TRBV4-1 with TRBJ1-1; no clear D. This CDR3 spans 13 amino acids. Trimming pared 3 bases from V and 11 bases from J, leaving 16 bases between. Germline V gene sequence: CDR1 MGHRA, CDR2 YSYEKL. The CDR3 DNA sequence: TGCGCCAGCAGCCAGGTTCGAACTGAATCGGCTTTCTTT. Translating it yields CASSQVRTESAFF.

There are many counts of this clonotype. The V gene is TRBV11-2, the J gene TRBJ2-2; D is undetermined. There are 11 residues in the CDR3. Germline V lookup: CDR1 SGHAT, CDR2 FQNNGV. Deletions cut 6 bases from V and 5 bases from J, with 4 bases between. The CDR3 sequence: CASRVTGELFF. The CDR3 DNA sequence: TGTGCCAGCAGAGTAACCGGGGAGCTGTTTTTT.

This chain joins TRBV6-2 or TRBV6-3 and TRBJ2-1, with TRBD1 as a possible D gene (6 bases). The CDR3 sequence is 15 residues long. The germline V and J ends were trimmed by 6 bases and 3 bases, with 15 bases remaining between them. Per the germline V gene, CDR1 is MNHEY and CDR2 is SVGEGT. CDR3 bases: TGTGCCAGCAGACCTAGACGACAGGTCTACAATGAGCAGTTCTTC. Residues: CASRPRRQVYNEQFF.

The rearrangement uses TRBV12-3 or TRBV12-4 and TRBJ2-7; D is undetermined. The CDR3 is made up of 14 amino acids. V lost 3 bases and J 3 bases, leaving 12 bases between the germline ends. Written as DNA, the CDR3 is TGTGCCAGCAGTTTTTGGGCGGTGGACTACGAGCAGTACTTC. Its protein product is CASSFWAVDYEQYF.

The rearrangement uses TRBV6-5 and TRBJ2-2; TRBD2 might be the D (6 bases). In germline, CDR1 is MNHEY, CDR2 SVGAGI. The V end lost 2 bases, the J end lost 5 bases, and 15 bases lay between the germline ends. CDR3 length: 16 residues. CDR3: CASSYRTTRSTGELFF. DNA for the CDR3: TGTGCCAGCAGTTACAGGACTACCCGTAGTACCGGGGAGCTGTTTTTT.

This CDR3 is CASSQDGLRGAAVWGTDTQYF. CDR3 DNA: TGTGCCAGCAGCCAAGACGGATTGCGGGGCGCTGCCGTTTGGGGCACAGATACGCAGTATTTT. The chain couples TRBV14 to TRBJ2-3; possibly TRBD2 for D (6 bases). CDR3 size: 21 residues. In germline, CDR1 is SGHDN, CDR2 FVKESK. Trimming left V 0 bases short and J 1 base short, with 26 bases between.

This clonotype is a singleton in its sample. The rearrangement joins TRBV2 to TRBJ2-2; no firm D call. CDR1 and CDR2 from the germline V gene are SNHLY and FYNNEI. CDR3 length equals 14 residues. V lost 2 bases to trimming and J lost 1 base, with 5 bases between them. The CDR3 spells CASSESENTGELFF. CDR3 nucleotides: TGTGCCAGCAGTGAAAGTGAGAACACCGGGGAGCTGTTTTTT. Looking up the rest from reference TRBV2 and TRBJ2-2 gives the full variable domain: EPEVTQTPSHQVTQMGQEVILRCVPISNHLYFYWYRQILGQKVEFLVSFYNNEISEKSEIFDDQFSVERPDGSNFTLKIRSTKLEDSAMYFCASSESENTGELFFGEGSRLTVL.

There are many counts of this clonotype. The chain carries TRBV12-3 or TRBV12-4 and TRBJ1-1; possibly TRBD1 for D (6 bases). The CDR3 has 13 residues. The V end was cut by 6 bases, the J end by 4 bases, with 12 bases between. CDR3 residues: CASSRGQSTEAFF. CDR3 in DNA: TGTGCCAGCAGCCGCGGACAGTCCACTGAAGCTTTCTTT.

Many counts were recorded for this clonotype. The rearrangement uses TRBV18 and TRBJ2-2; D is perhaps TRBD2 (6 bases). V was trimmed by 3 bases and J by 2 bases, leaving 13 bases between them. The V gene's germline CDR1 is KGHSH and CDR2 LQKENI. CDR3 length: 16 amino acids. CDR3 sequence reads: CASSPPTGTNTGELFF. The CDR3 nucleotides read TGTGCCAGCTCACCGCCGACCGGGACTAACACCGGGGAGCTGTTTTTT.

The chain uses TRBV24-1 and TRBJ1-1; D ambiguous. This CDR3 spans 13 amino acids. V was clipped by 3 bases and J by 4 bases, with 8 bases between them. The germline V gene encodes CDR1 KGHDR and CDR2 SFDVKD. As DNA, the CDR3 is TGTGCCACCAGTGATCGTTGGGGCACTGAAGCTTTCTTT. This sequence encodes CATSDRWGTEAFF.

This clonotype was detected only once. The gene calls are TRBV4-1 and TRBJ1-5; D possibly corresponds to TRBD1 (5 bases). The CDR3 length is 16 residues. CDR1 and CDR2 from the germline V gene are MGHRA and YSYEKL. V lost 0 bases and J lost 11, with 20 bases in between. CDR3 in DNA: TGCGCCAGCAGCCAAGACACAGAGGGGAGGGGAAGAGCCCAGCATTTT. As protein: CASSQDTEGRGRAQHF.

This clonotype occurred a few times. J is TRBJ2-7 and V is TRBV18; 7 nucleotides match TRBD2. Per the germline V gene, CDR1 is KGHSH and CDR2 is LQKENI. V lost 2 bases, J lost 2 bases, and 3 bases stayed unmatched. This CDR3 comprises 14 residues. The CDR3 loop reads CASSPWEGPYEQYF. For the CDR3, the DNA is TGTGCCAGCTCACCATGGGAGGGACCCTACGAGCAGTACTTC.

Ten or more counts support this clonotype. The rearrangement joins TRBV7-3 to TRBJ2-1; maybe TRBD1 (5 bases). V lost 5 bases to trimming and J lost 6 bases, with 17 bases between them. CDR3 length: 15 amino acids. The germline CDR1 and CDR2 sequences are SGHTA and FQGTGA. The CDR3 coding sequence is TGTGCCAGCAGCCCGGAGTCCAGGGATGGCAATGAGCAGTTCTTC. It specifies CASSPESRDGNEQFF.

This clonotype was found a few times. The chain recombines TRBV2 with TRBJ2-1; TRBD2 agrees at 13 bases. The germline V gene has CDR1 SNHLY and CDR2 FYNNEI. This CDR3 has 16 amino acids. Trimming took 4 bases from V and 6 from J; bases not matched to a gene: 6. CDR3 in DNA: TGTGCCAGCAGTGTTCGACTAGCGGGAGGAGGCAATGAGCAGTTCTTC. Translating gives CASSVRLAGGGNEQFF.

This clonotype was picked up a small number of times. The genes are TRBV20-1 and TRBJ1-2; no reliable D call. The CDR3 runs 15 residues. From germline, CDR1 is DFQATT and CDR2 SNEGSKA (reference sequence). V was pared by 3 bases and J by 8 bases, with 22 bases between. This CDR3 is CSARDGGQLVSGYTF. The CDR3 DNA reads as TGCAGTGCTAGGGATGGAGGCCAACTGGTTTCGGGCTACACCTTC.

The chain has TRBV30 and TRBJ2-2; D unclear. The CDR3 extends over 11 amino acids. CDR1 and CDR2 from the germline V gene are GTSNPN and SVGIG (reference sequence). V lost 4 bases and J lost 8, with 8 bases in between. This chain's CDR3 is CAWIRIGELFF. CDR3 sequence (DNA): TGTGCCTGGATCCGGATAGGGGAGCTGTTTTTT.

This clonotype was seen a handful of times. This chain uses TRBV12-5 with TRBJ2-1; 9 bases are a match to TRBD1. CDR1 and CDR2 (germline): LGHNT, FRNRAP. The CDR3 runs 14 residues. V trimming: 3 bases; J trimming: 6 bases; junction bases outside the gene matches: 3. CDR3 in amino acids: CASGLGTGSNEQFF. The CDR3 nucleotides are TGTGCTAGTGGTTTAGGGACAGGGAGCAATGAGCAGTTCTTC.

The chain joins TRBV6-1 to TRBJ2-3; D is ambiguous. Germline CDR1 MNHNS, CDR2 SASEGT. V lost 0 bases, J lost 2 bases, and 6 bases lay in between. The CDR3 covers 14 residues. The CDR3 region has the DNA TGTGCCAGCAGTGAAGCGGCCGTCACAGATACGCAGTATTTT. This codes for CASSEAAVTDTQYF.

The rearrangement uses TRBV27 and TRBJ1-2; 7 nucleotides match TRBD1. J was trimmed by 4 bases and V by 6 bases; bases with no gene match: 20. This CDR3 spans 18 amino acids. Germline values: CDR1 MNHEY, CDR2 SMNVEV (reference sequence). In DNA form, the CDR3 reads TGTGCCAGCAGACCGCAACTTCCCGGAAACAGGGGTCCCTATGGCTACACCTTC. Its translation is CASRPQLPGNRGPYGYTF.